The T cell receptor beta chain described here comes from a study of Ad26.COV2.S vaccination and SARS-CoV-2 variants. The CDR3 covers 14 residues. V shed 4 bases and J shed 3 bases, with 13 bases lying between them. Per the germline V gene, CDR1 is LGHNT and CDR2 is FRNRAP. Treatment given: roughly 18 received Ad26.COV2.S at low or high dose, single or two shots; five or six received placebo; per-sample allocation not given. Collection of the samples took place on day 63 after the first injection of vaccine or placebo. The protocol was immunoSEQ multiplex PCR, while the TCRdb copy is restricted to in-frame clones and leaves out a portion. The table has about 260,000 clones, around 90% seen once.

The specimen was peripheral blood, collected in a trial of Ad26.COV2.S vaccine versus placebo. The chain has TRBV12-5 and TRBJ2-7; tentative D call: TRBD2 (6 bases). This TCR came from a person aged 18-65 years who received the Ad26.COV2.S COVID-19 vaccine or a placebo. The CDR3 region is CASGSRGSLYEQYF. The CDR3 DNA reads as TGTGCTAGTGGTTCCCGGGGGTCCCTCTACGAGCAGTACTTC. The full variable domain, with the rest looked up from reference TRBV12-5 and TRBJ2-7, is DARVTQTPRHKVTEMGQEVTMRCQPILGHNTVFWYRQTMMQGLELLAYFRNRAPLDDSGMPKDRFSAEMPDATLATLKIQPSEPRDSAVYFCASGSRGSLYEQYFGPGTRLTVT.